Below, 2 T cell receptor beta chains from the same sample are listed, as sequenced in a study of T cell changes during pregnancy in multiple sclerosis. Clones were read by immunoSEQ multiplex PCR, and TCRdb kept only the in-frame ones, dropping some. The sample includes 40,000 to 45,000 clones, over 80% seen only once; the top ten take 0.65% to 0.9%. This sample comprised CD4+ T cells from peripheral blood mononuclear cells, obtained before pregnancy. These receptors all come from a female donor with multiple sclerosis, enrolled in a pregnancy study.

The chain has TRBV7-8 and TRBJ1-2; the D gene is possibly TRBD1 (6 bases). The CDR3 has 14 amino acids. V lost 5 bases and J lost 8, with 18 bases in between. The V gene's germline CDR1 is SGHVS and CDR2 FQNEAQ. The CDR3 reads CASSPRWGLGGYTF. As DNA, the CDR3 is TGTGCCAGCAGCCCCCGTTGGGGGCTAGGCGGCTACACCTTC. Full variable domain (rest looked up from reference TRBV7-8 and TRBJ1-2): GAGVSQSPRYKVAKRGQDVALRCDPISGHVSLFWYQQALGQGPEFLTYFQNEAQLDKSGLPSDRFFAERPEGSVSTLKIQRTQQEDSAVYLCASSPRWGLGGYTFGSGTRLTVV.

The rearrangement uses TRBV7-3 and TRBJ2-3; D is unclear. The CDR3 is 14 residues long. The V and J ends lost 4 bases and 3 bases respectively, with 11 bases between them. Germline V gives CDR1 SGHTA, CDR2 FQGTGA. The CDR3 DNA sequence: TGTGCCAGCAGCTCCTGGCACGGGACAGATACGCAGTATTTT. This gives the protein CASSSWHGTDTQYF.